The present entry profiles one T cell receptor beta chain with its context. This entry comes from a study of blood T cell repertoires in COVID-19. Produced via immunoSEQ multiplex PCR; TCRdb's table is partial and in-frame only. The sample consists of a few hundred thousand clones, approximately 90% of them appearing once. The ends were cut back, 6 bases at V and 6 bases at J, with 11 bases in the middle. The CDR3 is 13 amino acids. CDR1 is WNHNN, CDR2 SYGVQD, per germline (reference sequence). Sequencing used PBMCs or T cells enriched from blood (not recorded which). The TCR sequence derives from a woman in her sixties or seventies in a cohort exposed to, infected with or recovered from COVID-19 (not recorded which). The chain couples TRBV10-1 to TRBJ2-2, with D maybe TRBD1 (6 bases). CDR3 DNA: TGCGCCAGCAGGGGACATTCCGCCGGGGAGCTGTTTTTT. Its translation is CASRGHSAGELFF.